Detailed here is one T cell receptor beta chain. Its antigen is currently unknown. The CDR3 extends over 13 amino acids. The data were produced by immunoSEQ multiplex PCR, yet TCRdb's version contains in-frame clones alone and is incomplete. Of 75,000 to 95,000 clones in the sample, roughly 85% were seen once. This entry belongs to a study of OX40 agonist ivuxolimab in advanced cancers. General observations from the study: The CD4+ and CD8+ T cells in the blood had expanded clonally by week 6 at 0.1 to 3.0 mg/kg.

This chain uses TRBV21-1 with TRBJ2-1; the listed D gene, TRBD1, was not tested against the DNA. TRBV21-1 is a listed pseudogene. The sequence came from an adult with an advanced solid tumor such as melanoma, head and neck, liver or kidney cancer. Here the sequenced sample was CD4+ or CD8+ T cells sorted from blood, taken in a trial of the OX40 agonist ivuxolimab. The CDR3 coding sequence is TGTGCCAGCAGCAAAAAGACAGGCAATGAGCAGTTCTTC. Protein sequence: CASSKKTGNEQFF.